The 6 T cell receptor beta chains listed next were all sequenced from one sample in a study of blood T cell repertoires in COVID-19. Repertoires were generated with immunoSEQ multiplex PCR, while TCRdb's copy carries only in-frame clones and drops some. Found here are about 320,000 clones, around 88% of them singletons; the top ten hold around 1.6%. The source material was peripheral blood. The origin of the receptors is a woman between 25 and 40 years old with COVID-19, enrolled during active disease.

The chain is built from TRBV20-1 and TRBJ1-2, with 7 nucleotides matching TRBD1. The CDR3 has 15 amino acids. V gave up 3 bases and J gave up 0 bases; unmatched junction bases: 7. Germline CDR1 and CDR2: DFQATT and SNEGSKA (reference sequence). The CDR3 nucleotides are TGCAGTGCTAGTCACGGGACAGCAGCTAACTATGGCTACACCTTC. Translating gives CSASHGTAANYGYTF.

The V gene is TRBV11-3, the J gene TRBJ2-1; 11 nucleotides match TRBD2. This CDR3 comprises 16 residues. CDR1 and CDR2 (germline): SGHNT, YENEEA. V was clipped by 1 base and J by 4 bases; unmatched bases: 3. CDR3 in DNA: TGTGCCAGCAGCTTAGGACCTAGCGGGGGGTACAATGAGCAGTTCTTC. This codes for CASSLGPSGGYNEQFF. The full variable domain, completed using reference TRBV11-3 and TRBJ2-1, is EAGVVQSPRYKIIEKKQPVAFWCNPISGHNTLYWYLQNLGQGPELLIRYENEEAVDDSQLPKDRFSAERLKGVDSTLKIQPAELGDSAVYLCASSLGPSGGYNEQFFGPGTRLTVL.

J is TRBJ1-2 and V is TRBV28; TRBD1 is a possible D gene (6 bases). Per the germline V gene, CDR1 is MDHEN and CDR2 is SYDVKM. CDR3 length: 15 amino acids. V lost 4 bases, J lost 3 bases, and 15 bases lay in between. The CDR3 DNA is TGTGCCAGCAGTTCCCCCGACAGGCCTTACTATGGCTACACCTTC. Protein product: CASSSPDRPYYGYTF.

The chain employs TRBV5-1 and TRBJ1-1; D unresolved. The CDR3 extends over 16 amino acids. CDR1 and CDR2 (germline): SGHRS, YFSETQ. V shed 0 bases and J shed 1 base, with 13 bases lying between them. CDR3 residues: CASSLVGISTNTEAFF. CDR3 DNA: TGCGCCAGCAGCTTGGTGGGCATATCCACGAACACTGAAGCTTTCTTT.

This chain connects TRBV5-1 to TRBJ2-3; D not certain. CDR3 length: 15 amino acids. V dropped 1 base and J dropped 5 bases, with 14 bases sitting between them. Germline V gene lookup returns CDR1 SGHRS and CDR2 YFSETQ. The CDR3 here is CASSLTVLVGDTQYF. CDR3 sequence (DNA): TGCGCCAGCAGCTTGACCGTTCTTGTCGGAGATACGCAGTATTTT. Variable domain in full (rest from reference TRBV5-1 and TRBJ2-3): KAGVTQTPRYLIKTRGQQVTLSCSPISGHRSVSWYQQTPGQGLQFLFEYFSETQRNKGNFPGRFSGRQFSNSRSEMNVSTLELGDSALYLCASSLTVLVGDTQYFGPGTRLTVL.

V usage is TRBV28 and J usage is TRBJ1-2; no clear D gene. The V gene lost 5 bases and the J gene lost 2 bases, with 21 bases spanning the gap. There are 17 residues in the CDR3. The germline gives CDR1 MDHEN, CDR2 SYDVKM. CDR3 in amino acids: CASSPGIRRRVNYGYTF. CDR3 sequence (DNA): TGTGCCAGCAGTCCCGGAATTCGAAGGAGGGTAAACTATGGCTACACCTTC.